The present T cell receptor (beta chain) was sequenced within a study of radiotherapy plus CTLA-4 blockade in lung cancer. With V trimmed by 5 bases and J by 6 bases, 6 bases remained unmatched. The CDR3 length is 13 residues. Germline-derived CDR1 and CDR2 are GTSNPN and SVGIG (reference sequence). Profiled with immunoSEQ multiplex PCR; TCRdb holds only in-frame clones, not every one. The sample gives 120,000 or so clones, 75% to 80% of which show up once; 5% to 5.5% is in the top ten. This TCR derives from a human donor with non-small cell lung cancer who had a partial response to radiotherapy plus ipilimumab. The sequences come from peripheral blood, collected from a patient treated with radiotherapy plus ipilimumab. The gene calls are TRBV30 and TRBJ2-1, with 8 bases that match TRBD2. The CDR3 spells CAWELAGTNEQFF. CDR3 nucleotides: TGTGCCTGGGAGTTAGCGGGAACCAATGAGCAGTTCTTC.